The clone carrying this T cell receptor beta chain has only a few counts. Its antigen is undetermined. The record originates from a study of beta chain features in type 1 diabetes. General study points: Moderate yet significant TCRB CDR3 shortening was seen in Type 1 diabetes patients in all four CD4+ subsets. Reads derived from cDNA could over-represent cells showing high TCR expression. The naive, central memory and Treg TCRB repertoires showed an apparent similarity that was greater among patients than among healthy donors.

Every isolated RNA sample was fully reverse transcribed, so sequencing captured expressed TCRB transcripts. Produced via immunoSEQ multiplex PCR; TCRdb's table is partial and in-frame only. The sample yields around 150,000 clones, about 7% seen once. Sorting with CD45RO/CCR7/CD25/CD127/CD95/CD27 yielded naive, central memory, regulatory and stem-like memory CD4+ cells. CDR1 and CDR2 from the germline V gene are ENHRY and SYGVKD. V shed 6 bases, J shed 6 bases, and the junction held 6 bases outside the gene matches. The CDR3 length is 15 residues. Source material: central memory CD4+ T cells from blood. The rearrangement joins TRBV10-3 to TRBJ1-5, with TRBD1 matching over 12 bases. The sequence derives from a woman under 40 in good health. The CDR3 DNA is TGTGCCATCAGCCTGGGACAGGGGGCAGGTCAGCCCCAGCATTTT. Translated, it gives CAISLGQGAGQPQHF.